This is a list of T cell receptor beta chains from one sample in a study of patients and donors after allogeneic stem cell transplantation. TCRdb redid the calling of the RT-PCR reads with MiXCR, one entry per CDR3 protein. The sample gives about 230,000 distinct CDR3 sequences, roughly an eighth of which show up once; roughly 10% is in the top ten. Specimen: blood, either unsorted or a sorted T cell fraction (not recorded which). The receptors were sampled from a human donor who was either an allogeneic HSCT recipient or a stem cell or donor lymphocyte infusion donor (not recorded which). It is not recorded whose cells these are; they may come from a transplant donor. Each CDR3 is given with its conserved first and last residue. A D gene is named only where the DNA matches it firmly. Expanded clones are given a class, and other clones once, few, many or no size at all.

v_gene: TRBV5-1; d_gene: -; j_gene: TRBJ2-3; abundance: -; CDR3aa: CASSLAPAGTDTQYF; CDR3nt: TGCGCCAGCAGCTTGGCCCCAGCAGGCACAGATACGCAGTATTTT
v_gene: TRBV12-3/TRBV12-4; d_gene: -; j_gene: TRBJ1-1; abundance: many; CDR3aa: CASSPRPNTEAFF; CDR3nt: TGTGCCAGCAGCCCACGCCCGAACACTGAAGCTTTCTTT
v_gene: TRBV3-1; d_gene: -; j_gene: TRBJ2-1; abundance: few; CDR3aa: CASSQVGVNEQFF; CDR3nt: TGTGCCAGCAGCCAAGTAGGGGTCAATGAGCAGTTCTTC
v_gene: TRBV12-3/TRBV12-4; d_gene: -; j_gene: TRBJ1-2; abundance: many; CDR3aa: CASSLTVENYGYTF; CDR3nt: TGTGCCAGCAGTTTAACGGTGGAGAACTATGGCTACACCTTC
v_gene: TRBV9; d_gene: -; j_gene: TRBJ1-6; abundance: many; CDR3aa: CASSETGPNSPLHF; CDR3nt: TGTGCCAGCAGCGAGACGGGCCCGAATTCACCCCTCCACTTT
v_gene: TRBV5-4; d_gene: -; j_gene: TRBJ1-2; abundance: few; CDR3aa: CASSLNGYGYTF; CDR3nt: TGTGCCAGCAGCTTAAATGGCTATGGCTACACCTTC
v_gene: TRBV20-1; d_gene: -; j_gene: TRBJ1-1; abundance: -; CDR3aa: CSARAFGTTNTEAFF; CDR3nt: TGCAGTGCTAGAGCGTTCGGGACTACGAACACTGAAGCTTTCTTT
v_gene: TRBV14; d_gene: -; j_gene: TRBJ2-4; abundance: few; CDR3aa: CASSQGSGLAKNIQYF; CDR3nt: TGTGCCAGCAGCCAAGGGTCAGGACTAGCCAAAAACATTCAGTACTTC
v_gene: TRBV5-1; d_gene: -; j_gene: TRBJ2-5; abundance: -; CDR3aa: CASSSQGSFQETQYF; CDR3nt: TGCGCCAGCAGCTCACAGGGCAGCTTCCAAGAGACCCAGTACTTC
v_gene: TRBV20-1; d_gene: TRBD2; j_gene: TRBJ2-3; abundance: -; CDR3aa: CSASLADDTQYF; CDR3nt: TGCAGTGCTAGCCTAGCGGATGATACGCAGTATTTT
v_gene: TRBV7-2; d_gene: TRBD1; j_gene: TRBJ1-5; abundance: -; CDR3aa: CASSSGQGPSWDQHF; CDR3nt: TGTGCCAGCAGCTCAGGACAGGGTCCTTCGTGGGACCAGCATTTT
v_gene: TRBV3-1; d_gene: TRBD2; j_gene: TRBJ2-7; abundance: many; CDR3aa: CASSQDPAGGREQYF; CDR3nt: TGTGCCAGCAGCCAAGACCCAGCGGGAGGGCGAGAGCAGTACTTC
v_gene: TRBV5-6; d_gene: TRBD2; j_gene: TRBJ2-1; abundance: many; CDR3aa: CASSPSGLGINNEQFF; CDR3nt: TGTGCCAGCAGCCCCTCGGGACTAGGCATAAACAATGAGCAGTTCTTC
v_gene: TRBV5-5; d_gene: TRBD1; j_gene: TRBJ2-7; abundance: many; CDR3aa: CASSPRYRDRVIPYEQYF; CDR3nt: TGTGCCAGCAGCCCAAGGTACCGGGACAGGGTGATTCCTTACGAGCAGTACTTC
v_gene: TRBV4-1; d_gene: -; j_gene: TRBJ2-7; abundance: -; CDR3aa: CASSQEGGASYEQYF; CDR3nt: TGCGCCAGCAGCCAAGAGGGCGGGGCCTCCTACGAGCAGTACTTC
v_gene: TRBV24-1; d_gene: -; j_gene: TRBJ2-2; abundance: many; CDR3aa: CATTGSTGELFF; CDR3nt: TGTGCCACCACGGGGAGTACCGGGGAGCTGTTTTTT
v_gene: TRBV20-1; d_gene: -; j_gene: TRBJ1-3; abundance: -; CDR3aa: CSARDPDTPGSGNTIYF; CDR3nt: TGCAGTGCTAGAGACCCGGACACCCCGGGCTCTGGAAACACCATATATTTT
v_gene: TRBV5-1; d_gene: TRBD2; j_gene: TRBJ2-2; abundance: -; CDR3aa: CASSFTSGGNTGELFF; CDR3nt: TGCGCCAGCAGTTTTACTAGCGGGGGGAACACCGGGGAGCTGTTTTTT
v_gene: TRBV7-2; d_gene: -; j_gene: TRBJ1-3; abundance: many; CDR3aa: CASSLSWATGNTIYF; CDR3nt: TGTGCCAGCAGCTTATCTTGGGCCACTGGAAACACCATATATTTT
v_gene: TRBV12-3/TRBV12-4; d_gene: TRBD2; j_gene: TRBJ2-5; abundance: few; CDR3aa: CASSRTSGGVSETQYF; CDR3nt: TGTGCCAGCAGCAGAACTAGCGGGGGGGTGTCAGAGACCCAGTACTTC
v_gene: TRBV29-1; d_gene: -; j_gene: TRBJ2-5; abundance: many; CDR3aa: CSVAALRRQETQYF; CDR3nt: TGCAGCGTTGCGGCCCTACGGAGACAAGAGACCCAGTACTTC
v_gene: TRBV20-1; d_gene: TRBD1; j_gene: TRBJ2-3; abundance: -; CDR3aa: CSARDSRGRADTQYF; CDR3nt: TGCAGTGCTAGAGATTCTAGGGGGCGGGCGGATACGCAGTATTTT
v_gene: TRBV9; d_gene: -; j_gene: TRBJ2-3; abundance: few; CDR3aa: CASSAQSGRGDTQYF; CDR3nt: TGTGCCAGCAGCGCCCAGTCGGGCCGAGGGGATACGCAGTATTTT
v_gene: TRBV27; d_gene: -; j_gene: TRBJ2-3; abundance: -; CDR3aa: CASRAGFTDTQYF; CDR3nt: TGTGCCTCCCGGGCGGGGTTCACAGATACGCAGTATTTT
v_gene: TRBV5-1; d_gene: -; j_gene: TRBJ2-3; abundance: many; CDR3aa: CASSPRATAGPDTQYF; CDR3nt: TGCGCCAGCAGCCCCCGGGCCACAGCAGGCCCAGATACGCAGTATTTT
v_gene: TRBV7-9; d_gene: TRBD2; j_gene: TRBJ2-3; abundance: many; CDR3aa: CASSKRGAQTDTQYF; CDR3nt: TGTGCCAGCAGCAAGCGGGGGGCCCAGACAGATACGCAGTATTTT
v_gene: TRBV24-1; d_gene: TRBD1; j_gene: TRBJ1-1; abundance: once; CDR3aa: CATRGQGVLMNTEAFF; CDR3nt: TGTGCCACCAGGGGACAGGGGGTATTAATGAACACTGAAGCTTTCTTT
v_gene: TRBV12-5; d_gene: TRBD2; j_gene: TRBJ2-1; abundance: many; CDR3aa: CASGVSASGMRNEQFF; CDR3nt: TGTGCTAGTGGGGTCAGTGCTAGCGGGATGCGCAATGAGCAGTTCTTC
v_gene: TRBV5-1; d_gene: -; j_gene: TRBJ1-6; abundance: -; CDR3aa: CAGSLAGYNSPLHF; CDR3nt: TGCGCCGGCAGCTTGGCCGGATATAATTCACCCCTCCACTTT
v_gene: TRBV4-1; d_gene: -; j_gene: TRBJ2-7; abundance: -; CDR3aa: CASSQVGVVGEQYF; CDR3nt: TGCGCCAGCAGCCAAGTTGGGGTGGTGGGCGAGCAGTACTTC
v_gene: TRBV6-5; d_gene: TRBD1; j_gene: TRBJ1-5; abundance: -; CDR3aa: CASSSTGGDQPQHF; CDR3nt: TGTGCCAGCAGTTCGACAGGGGGTGATCAGCCCCAGCATTTT
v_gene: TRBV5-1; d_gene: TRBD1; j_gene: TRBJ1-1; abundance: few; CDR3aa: CASSETGGYANTEAFF; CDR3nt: TGCGCCAGCAGCGAAACAGGGGGATATGCGAACACTGAAGCTTTCTTT
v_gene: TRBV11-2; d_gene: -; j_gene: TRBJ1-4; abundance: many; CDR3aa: CASSRRGVNEKLFF; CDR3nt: TGTGCCAGCAGCCGACGGGGGGTTAATGAAAAACTGTTTTTT
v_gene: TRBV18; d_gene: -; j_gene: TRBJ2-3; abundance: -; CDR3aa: CASSPQGGSTDTQYF; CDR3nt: TGTGCCAGCTCACCACAGGGCGGGAGCACAGATACGCAGTATTTT
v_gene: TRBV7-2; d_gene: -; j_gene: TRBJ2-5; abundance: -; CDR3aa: CASSLGLGRGQETQYF; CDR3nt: TGTGCCAGCAGCTTAGGTCTGGGACGGGGGCAAGAGACCCAGTACTTC
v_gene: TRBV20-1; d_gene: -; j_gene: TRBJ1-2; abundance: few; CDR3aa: CSASVGDFYGYTF; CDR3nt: TGCAGTGCTAGTGTCGGGGATTTCTATGGCTACACCTTC
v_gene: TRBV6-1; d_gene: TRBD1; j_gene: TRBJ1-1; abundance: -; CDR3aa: CASSETGGAGTEAFF; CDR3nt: TGTGCCAGCAGTGAGACAGGGGGCGCGGGCACTGAAGCTTTCTTT
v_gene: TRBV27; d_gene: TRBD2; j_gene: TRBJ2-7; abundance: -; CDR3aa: CASSPSGGSGQYF; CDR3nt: TGTGCCAGCAGTCCAAGCGGGGGCTCAGGGCAGTACTTC
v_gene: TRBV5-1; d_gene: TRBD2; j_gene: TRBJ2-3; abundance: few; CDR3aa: CASSLARGSGDSDTQYF; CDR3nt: TGCGCCAGCAGCTTGGCCAGGGGTAGCGGGGATTCAGATACGCAGTATTTT
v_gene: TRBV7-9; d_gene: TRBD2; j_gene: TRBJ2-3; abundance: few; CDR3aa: CASSYSSGDTDTQYF; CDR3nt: TGTGCCAGCAGCTACTCTAGCGGGGACACAGATACGCAGTATTTT
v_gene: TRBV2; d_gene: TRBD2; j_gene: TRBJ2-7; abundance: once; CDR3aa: CASSRRTSGYYEQYF; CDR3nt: TGTGCCAGCAGTCGCCGGACTAGCGGGTACTACGAGCAGTACTTC
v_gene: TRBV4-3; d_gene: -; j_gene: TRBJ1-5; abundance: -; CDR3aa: CASSQDLVSPQHF; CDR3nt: TGCGCCAGCAGCCAAGATCTGGTCAGTCCCCAGCATTTT
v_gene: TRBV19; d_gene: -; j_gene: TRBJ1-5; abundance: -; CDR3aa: CASSIAPRGFNQPQHF; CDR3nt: TGTGCCAGTAGTATAGCCCCTCGAGGATTCAATCAGCCCCAGCATTTT
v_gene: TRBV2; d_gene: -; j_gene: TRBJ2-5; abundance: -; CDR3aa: CASNIPGTQETQYF; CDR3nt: TGTGCCAGCAATATACCGGGGACACAAGAGACCCAGTACTTC
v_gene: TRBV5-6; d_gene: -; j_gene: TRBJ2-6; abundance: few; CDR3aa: CASSLAAGTSGANVLTF; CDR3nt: TGTGCCAGCAGCTTGGCGGCAGGAACCTCTGGGGCCAACGTCCTGACTTTC
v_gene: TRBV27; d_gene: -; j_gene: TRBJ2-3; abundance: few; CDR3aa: CASSKQDTQYF; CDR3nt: TGTGCCAGCAGTAAACAAGATACGCAGTATTTT